These T cell receptor beta chains were read from a single sample in a study of T cell responses to AZD1222 COVID-19 vaccine. The table came from immunoSEQ multiplex PCR; TCRdb's copy has only in-frame clones and leaves some out. The repertoire holds 100,000 to 120,000 clones, with 85% to 90% as singletons. The material sequenced was peripheral blood, taken 28 days after the second AZD1222 dose. These receptors all stem from an adult who received the AZD1222 COVID-19 vaccine. Both conserved end residues are part of each CDR3. D genes are given only for firm matches.

v_gene	d_gene	j_gene	CDR3nt	CDR3aa
TRBV5-1	NA	TRBJ2-5	TGCGCCAGCAGCTTGGGGACGGGGGGCCGACAAGAGACCCAGTACTTC	CASSLGTGGRQETQYF
TRBV5-1	TRBD2	TRBJ2-2	TGCGCCAGCAGATCGACTAGCGGGAGGGCCAGTCGGGGGACCGGGGAGCTGTTTTTT	CASRSTSGRASRGTGELFF
TRBV5-1	TRBD1	TRBJ2-3	TGCGCCAGCAGCGGGACAGGTCCGGATACGCAGTATTTT	CASSGTGPDTQYF
TRBV6-5	NA	TRBJ2-3	TGTGCCAGCAGTTACAGGGGGAAACGGACAGATACGCAGTATTTT	CASSYRGKRTDTQYF
TRBV2	NA	TRBJ1-4	TGTGCCAGCAGTGAACTCCCCGGGGGGAAACTGTTTTTT	CASSELPGGKLFF
TRBV29-1	NA	TRBJ1-2	TGCAGCGTTGAAAGTGGGGTCAACAACTATGGCTACACCTTC	CSVESGVNNYGYTF
TRBV5-4	NA	TRBJ2-1	TGTGCCAGCAGCTTGGCTGGAGCGGGCTCCTACAATGAGCAGTTCTTC	CASSLAGAGSYNEQFF
TRBV2	NA	TRBJ1-2	TGTGCCAGCAGTGTGGGGGTAGGTGGCTACACCTTC	CASSVGVGGYTF
TRBV12-3/TRBV12-4	NA	TRBJ1-1	TGTGCCAGCACCTATGGGAACACTGAAGCTTTCTTT	CASTYGNTEAFF
TRBV5-8	TRBD1	TRBJ1-1	TGTGCCAGCAGCTTCGGCGAGGGGACAGGGACTAACACTGAAGCTTTCTTT	CASSFGEGTGTNTEAFF
TRBV18	NA	TRBJ1-1	TGTGCCAGCTCGCCGTTACAGGGCACTGAAGCTTTCTTT	CASSPLQGTEAFF
TRBV15	NA	TRBJ1-1	TGTGCCACCAGGGAACCGAGCAGAAACACTGAAGCTTTCTTT	CATREPSRNTEAFF
TRBV6-1	NA	TRBJ1-1	TGTGCCAGCAGTGACCAGTTTTCAGGGGTCCCTGAAGCTTTCTTT	CASSDQFSGVPEAFF
TRBV6-5	NA	TRBJ1-5	TGTGCCAGCAGTTCTACAGGGTTGGGGCAGCCCCAGCATTTT	CASSSTGLGQPQHF
TRBV5-1	TRBD1	TRBJ2-6	TGCGCCAGCAGCTCTAGCCCCAGGGGGACTGGGGCCAACGTCCTGACTTTC	CASSSSPRGTGANVLTF
TRBV3-1/TRBV3-2	TRBD1	TRBJ2-2	TGTGCCAGCAGGCTGACAGGGTCTCGGAACACCGGGGAGCTGTTTTTT	CASRLTGSRNTGELFF
TRBV3-1/TRBV3-2	NA	TRBJ2-7	TGTGCCAGCAGCCAAGTGGAGCTCTCCTACGAGCAGTACTTC	CASSQVELSYEQYF